The rows below give T cell receptor beta chains drawn from one sample of a study of vaccination effects on CD4 cells after COVID-19. No antigen has been assigned to these receptors. Sequencing used immunoSEQ multiplex PCR; TCRdb keeps in-frame clones, though not all of them. The data show roughly 23,000 clones, 60% to 80% seen once. The specimen was CD4+ T cells from PBMCs cultured with SARS-CoV-2 spike peptides, collected before COVID-19 vaccination. Every receptor here comes from a human donor who had a prior SARS-CoV-2 infection. Both conserved end residues are part of each CDR3. The D gene is left open where the match is weak. For some rows the clone size is stated as once, few or many, or as a class when expanded; others skip it.

TRBV19	TRBD2	once	TRBJ2-7	TGTGCCAGTAGTATCCGGACTAGCGGCTCCTACGAGCAGTACTTC	CASSIRTSGSYEQYF
TRBV3-1/TRBV3-2	TRBD2	NA	TRBJ2-1	TGTGCCAGCAGCCAAGTCCGGCGGGAGAAGCAGTTCTTC	CASSQVRREKQFF
TRBV4-2	TRBD1	NA	TRBJ1-4	TGTGCCAGCAGCCTTCGAGGACAGGATGAAAAACTGTTTTTT	CASSLRGQDEKLFF
TRBV15	TRBD2	few	TRBJ2-2	TGTGCCACCAGCAGAGGAGGGTCAGGGAGGGCCACCGGGGAGCTGTTTTTT	CATSRGGSGRATGELFF
TRBV2	TRBD1	few	TRBJ2-7	TGTGCCAGCAGGGAACAGACAGGGGGCTACGAGCAGTACTTC	CASREQTGGYEQYF
TRBV7-2	NA	NA	TRBJ1-6	TGTGCCAGCAGCTTATATGAAAATTCACCCCTCCACTTT	CASSLYENSPLHF
TRBV18	NA	NA	TRBJ2-1	TGTGCCAGCTCACCTTCAAGGGGGTCCTACAATGAGCAGTTCTTC	CASSPSRGSYNEQFF
TRBV5-8	NA	few	TRBJ2-7	TGTGCCAGCAGCCCTAATGGGTTCACGTTTGGGAGTTACGAGCAGTACTTC	CASSPNGFTFGSYEQYF
TRBV18	TRBD2	NA	TRBJ2-1	TGTGCCAGCTCACGCGGACTAGCGGGAAAGGTTGAGCAGTTCTTC	CASSRGLAGKVEQFF
TRBV20-1	NA	NA	TRBJ2-2	TGCAGTGCTAGTCTAGGGGTGGCCGGGGAGCTGTTTTTT	CSASLGVAGELFF
TRBV30	NA	few	TRBJ1-1	TGTGCCTGGAGCCTCGAGGGGGGGACTGAAGCTTTCTTT	CAWSLEGGTEAFF
TRBV30	NA	NA	TRBJ2-5	TGTGCCTGGAGTTTAACCTTGGAGACCCAGTACTTC	CAWSLTLETQYF
TRBV11-3	NA	NA	TRBJ2-1	TGTGCCAGCAGCTCGAGCCAGACTAGGGCCAATGAGCAGTTCTTC	CASSSSQTRANEQFF
TRBV7-2	TRBD2	NA	TRBJ2-2	TGTGCCAGCAGACCCACTCTAGCGGGGGCCAACACCGGGGAGCTGTTTTTT	CASRPTLAGANTGELFF
TRBV23-1	TRBD1	NA	TRBJ2-1	TGCGCCAGCAGTCAAAATCTGTGGACAGGGTGCAATGAGCAGTTCTTC	CASSQNLWTGCNEQFF
TRBV7-6	TRBD2	NA	TRBJ2-3	TGTGCCAGCAGCTCCCGGGGGGGGAGCTCCTATTATACGCAGTATTTT	CASSSRGGSSYYTQYF
TRBV7-2	NA	NA	TRBJ1-5	TGTGCCAGCAGCTCGGACATGGCGCATCAGCCCCAGCATTTT	CASSSDMAHQPQHF
TRBV2	TRBD1	NA	TRBJ2-5	TGTGCCAGCAGCGCCGGACAGGGCCCGCGAGAGACCCAGTACTTC	CASSAGQGPRETQYF
TRBV6-5	NA	NA	TRBJ1-1	TGTGCCAGCAGTAGACATGGCGGGAACACTGAAGCTTTCTTT	CASSRHGGNTEAFF
TRBV30	NA	NA	TRBJ1-5	TGTGCCTGGAGTAGGGGGAGCAATCAGCCCCAGCATTTT	CAWSRGSNQPQHF
TRBV6-5	TRBD1	NA	TRBJ1-3	TGTGCCTGCCAGGGGGACTCGTACGGAAACACCATATATTTT	CACQGDSYGNTIYF
TRBV7-7	TRBD2	NA	TRBJ2-3	TGTGCTAGCAGTCCTCAGCGGGGGCTTACAGATACGCAGTATTTT	CASSPQRGLTDTQYF